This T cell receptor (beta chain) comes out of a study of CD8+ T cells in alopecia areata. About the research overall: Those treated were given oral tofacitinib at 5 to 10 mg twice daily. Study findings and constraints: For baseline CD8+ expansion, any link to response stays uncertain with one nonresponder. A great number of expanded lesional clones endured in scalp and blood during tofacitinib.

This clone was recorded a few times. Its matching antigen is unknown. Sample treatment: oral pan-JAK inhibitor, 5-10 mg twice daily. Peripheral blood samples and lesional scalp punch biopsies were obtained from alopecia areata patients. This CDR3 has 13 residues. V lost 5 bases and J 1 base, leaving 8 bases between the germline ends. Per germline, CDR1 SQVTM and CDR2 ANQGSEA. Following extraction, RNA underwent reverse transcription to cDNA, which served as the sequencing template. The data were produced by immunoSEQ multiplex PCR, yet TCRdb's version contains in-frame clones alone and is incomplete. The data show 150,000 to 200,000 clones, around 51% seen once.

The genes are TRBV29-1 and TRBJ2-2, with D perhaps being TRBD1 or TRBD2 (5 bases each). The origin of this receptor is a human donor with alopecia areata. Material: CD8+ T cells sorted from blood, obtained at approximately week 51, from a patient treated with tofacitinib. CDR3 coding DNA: TGCAGCGTTCGGGACCTGAACACCGGGGAGCTGTTTTTT. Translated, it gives CSVRDLNTGELFF.